A single sample is the source of the 6 T cell receptor beta chains below, sequenced in a study of cytomegalovirus exposure and HLA in healthy donors. The PCR used 60 Vbeta and 13 Jbeta primers. Only in-frame clones appear in the TCRdb table, and some are missing; sequencing was by immunoSEQ multiplex PCR. This table holds approximately 150,000 clones, roughly 74% found once. Sequenced sample: PBMCs. The receptors stem from a man aged 18 to 30 in good health and CMV-seropositive.

This sequence joins TRBV11-1 and TRBJ2-7; 9 bases align to TRBD2. The CDR3 length is 14 residues. In germline, CDR1 is SGHAT, CDR2 FQDESV (reference sequence). Losses at the gene ends were 5 bases for V and 6 bases for J; bases not matched to a gene: 8. The CDR3 sequence is CASSAGTSSLEQYF. CDR3 nucleotides: TGTGCCAGCAGCGCCGGGACTAGCTCCCTCGAGCAGTACTTC.

The CDR3 region is CASSLGLAGRGEQFF. In DNA, the CDR3 is TGTGCCAGCAGCCTGGGACTAGCGGGGCGGGGGGAGCAGTTCTTC. The chain is built from TRBV11-2 and TRBJ2-1; 13 bases align to TRBD2. J gave up 10 bases and V 5 bases, and 8 bases lay outside the gene matches. The CDR3 is 15 amino acids. Germline V gives CDR1 SGHAT, CDR2 FQNNGV.

J is TRBJ2-5 and V is TRBV6-1; D possibly corresponds to TRBD1 (5 bases). Germline V gene lookup returns CDR1 MNHNS and CDR2 SASEGT. The length of the CDR3 is 12 residues. The germline V and J ends were trimmed by 8 bases and 2 bases, with 9 bases remaining between them. The CDR3 sequence: CASPGIQETQYF. In DNA, the CDR3 is TGTGCCAGCCCAGGGATACAAGAGACCCAGTACTTC.

The chain carries TRBV10-3 and TRBJ1-5; weak D call: TRBD1 (5 bases). Germline V lookup: CDR1 ENHRY, CDR2 SYGVKD. The V end lost 3 bases, the J end lost 3 bases, and 12 bases lay between the germline ends. The CDR3 contains 15 residues. The chain's CDR3 is CAISDQGMTNQPQHF. In DNA form, the CDR3 reads TGTGCCATCAGTGATCAGGGTATGACCAATCAGCCCCAGCATTTT.

This chain uses TRBV12-5 with TRBJ1-1, with D possibly TRBD1 on 6 matching bases. The CDR3 sequence is 12 residues long. Germline V gives CDR1 LGHNT, CDR2 FRNRAP. V was clipped by 4 bases and J by 5 bases, with 8 bases between them. The CDR3 nucleotides read TGTGCTAGTGGTTCAGGGGCGACTGAAGCTTTCTTT. Its translation: CASGSGATEAFF.

V is TRBV7-9 and J is TRBJ2-7, with D possibly being TRBD1 (5 bases). Trimming stripped 4 bases from V and 5 bases from J, with 12 bases between. This CDR3 spans 13 amino acids. CDR1 is SEHNR and CDR2 is FQNEAQ in the germline V gene (reference sequence). In nucleotides, the CDR3 is TGTGCCAGCAGCTCCGACCAGGGCGACGAGCAGTACTTC. Residues: CASSSDQGDEQYF.